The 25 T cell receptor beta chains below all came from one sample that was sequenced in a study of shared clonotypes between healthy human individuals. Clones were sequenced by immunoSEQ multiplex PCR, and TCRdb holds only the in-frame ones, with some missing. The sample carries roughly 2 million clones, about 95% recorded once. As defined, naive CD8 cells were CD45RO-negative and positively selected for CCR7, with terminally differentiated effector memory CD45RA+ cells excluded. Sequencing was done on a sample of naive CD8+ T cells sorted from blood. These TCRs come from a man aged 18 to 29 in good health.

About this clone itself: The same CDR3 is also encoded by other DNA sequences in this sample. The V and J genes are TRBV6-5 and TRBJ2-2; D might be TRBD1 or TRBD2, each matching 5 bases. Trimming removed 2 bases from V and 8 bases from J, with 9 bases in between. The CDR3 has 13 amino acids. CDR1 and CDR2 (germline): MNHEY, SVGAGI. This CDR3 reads CASSYEGSGELFF. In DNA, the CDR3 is TGTGCCAGCAGTTACGAGGGGTCAGGGGAGCTGTTTTTT.

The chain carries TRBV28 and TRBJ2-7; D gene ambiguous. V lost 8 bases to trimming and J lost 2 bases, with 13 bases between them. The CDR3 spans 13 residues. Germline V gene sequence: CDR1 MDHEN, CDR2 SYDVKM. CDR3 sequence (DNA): TGTGCCAGCGGCCTGAGACTGACCTACGAGCAGTACTTC. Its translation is CASGLRLTYEQYF.

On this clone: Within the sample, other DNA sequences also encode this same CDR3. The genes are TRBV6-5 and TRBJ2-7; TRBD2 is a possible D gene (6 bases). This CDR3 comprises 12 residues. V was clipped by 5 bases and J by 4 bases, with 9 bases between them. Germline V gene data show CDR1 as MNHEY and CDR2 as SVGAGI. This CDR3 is CASSPAGYEQYF. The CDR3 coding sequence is TGTGCCAGCAGTCCCGCGGGGTACGAGCAGTACTTC.

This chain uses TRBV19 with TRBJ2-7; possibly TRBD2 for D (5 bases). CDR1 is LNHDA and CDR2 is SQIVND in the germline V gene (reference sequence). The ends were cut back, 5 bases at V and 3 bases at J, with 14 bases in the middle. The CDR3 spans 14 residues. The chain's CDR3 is CASSPGVGDYEQYF. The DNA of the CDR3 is TGTGCCAGTAGTCCTGGGGTCGGGGACTACGAGCAGTACTTC.

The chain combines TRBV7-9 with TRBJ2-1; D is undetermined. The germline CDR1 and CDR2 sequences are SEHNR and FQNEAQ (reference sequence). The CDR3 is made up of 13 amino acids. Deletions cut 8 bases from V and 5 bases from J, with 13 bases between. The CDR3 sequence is CASQKYFDNEQFF. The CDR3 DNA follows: TGTGCCAGCCAAAAATATTTCGACAATGAGCAGTTCTTC.

The CDR3 DNA reads as TGTGCCAGTAGGCTGGACAGGGAGGAGGATAATTCACCCCTCCACTTT. Its translation: CASRLDREEDNSPLHF. The chain recombines TRBV19 with TRBJ1-6; TRBD1 matches at 8 bases. Trimming at V came to 6 bases and at J to 5 bases, leaving 9 bases not matched to a gene. Looked up from germline, CDR1 is LNHDA and CDR2 is SQIVND (reference sequence). The CDR3 length is 16 residues.

As DNA, the CDR3 is TGTGCCAGCAGCAAAGCGTCTAGCGGGAGGACAGAGAATGAGCAGTTCTTC. Protein sequence: CASSKASSGRTENEQFF. This sequence joins TRBV21-1 and TRBJ2-1; the table names TRBD2, a call not compared with the DNA. TRBV21-1 is a pseudogene segment. The CDR3 is made up of 17 amino acids.

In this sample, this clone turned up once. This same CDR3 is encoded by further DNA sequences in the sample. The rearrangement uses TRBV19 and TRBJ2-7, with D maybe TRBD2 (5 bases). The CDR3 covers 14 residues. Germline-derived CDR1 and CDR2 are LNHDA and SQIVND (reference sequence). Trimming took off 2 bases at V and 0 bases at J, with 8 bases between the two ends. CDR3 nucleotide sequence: TGTGCCAGTAGTATATCCGGGATCTCCTACGAGCAGTACTTC. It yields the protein CASSISGISYEQYF.

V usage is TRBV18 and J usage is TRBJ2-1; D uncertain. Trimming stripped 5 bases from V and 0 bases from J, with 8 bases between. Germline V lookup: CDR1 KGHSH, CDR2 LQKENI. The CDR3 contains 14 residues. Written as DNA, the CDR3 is TGTGCCAGCTCAGTGGGATTCTCCTACAATGAGCAGTTCTTC. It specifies CASSVGFSYNEQFF.

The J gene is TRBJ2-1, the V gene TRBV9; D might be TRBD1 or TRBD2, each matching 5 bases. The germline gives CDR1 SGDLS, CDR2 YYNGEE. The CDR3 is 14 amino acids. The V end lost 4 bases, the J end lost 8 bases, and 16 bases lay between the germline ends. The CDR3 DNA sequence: TGTGCCAGCAGCCCTGGGGGAGAAGAGGATGAGCAGTTCTTC. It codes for CASSPGGEEDEQFF. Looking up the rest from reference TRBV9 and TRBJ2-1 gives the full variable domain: DSGVTQTPKHLITATGQRVTLRCSPRSGDLSVYWYQQSLDQGLQFLIQYYNGEERAKGNILERFSAQQFPDLHSELNLSSLELGDSALYFCASSPGGEEDEQFFGPGTRLTVL.

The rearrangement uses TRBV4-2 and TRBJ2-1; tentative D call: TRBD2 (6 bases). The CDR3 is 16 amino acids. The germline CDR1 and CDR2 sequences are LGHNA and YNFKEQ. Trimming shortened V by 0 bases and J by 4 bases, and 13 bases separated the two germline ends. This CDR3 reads CASSQEGAGPYNEQFF. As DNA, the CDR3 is TGTGCCAGCAGCCAAGAGGGAGCGGGCCCTTACAATGAGCAGTTCTTC.

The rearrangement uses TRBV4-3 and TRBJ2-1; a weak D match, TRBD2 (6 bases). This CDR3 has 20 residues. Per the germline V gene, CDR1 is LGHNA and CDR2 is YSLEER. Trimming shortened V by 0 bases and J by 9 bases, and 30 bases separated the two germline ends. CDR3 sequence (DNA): TGCGCCAGCAGCCAAGAGGCTGCGTCTGTCTTCCCGGGAGCGGTAGGTGAGCAGTTCTTC. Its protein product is CASSQEAASVFPGAVGEQFF.

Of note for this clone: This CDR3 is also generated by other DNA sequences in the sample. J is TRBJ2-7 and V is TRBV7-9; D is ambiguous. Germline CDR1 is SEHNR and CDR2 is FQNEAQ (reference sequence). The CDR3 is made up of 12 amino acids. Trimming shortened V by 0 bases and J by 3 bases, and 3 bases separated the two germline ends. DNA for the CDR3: TGTGCCAGCAGCTTAGCACGCTACGAGCAGTACTTC. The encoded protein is CASSLARYEQYF.

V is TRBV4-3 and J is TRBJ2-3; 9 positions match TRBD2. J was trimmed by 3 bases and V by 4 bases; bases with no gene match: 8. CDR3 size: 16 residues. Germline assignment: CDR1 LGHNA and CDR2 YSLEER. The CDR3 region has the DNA TGCGCCAGCAGCCCGATAGCGGGAGTGGAGACAGATACGCAGTATTTT. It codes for CASSPIAGVETDTQYF.

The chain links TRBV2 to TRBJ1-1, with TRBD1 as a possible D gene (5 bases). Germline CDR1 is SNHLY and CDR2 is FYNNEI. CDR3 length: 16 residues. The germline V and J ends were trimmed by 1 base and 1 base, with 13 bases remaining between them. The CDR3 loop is CASSEGGQGSNTEAFF. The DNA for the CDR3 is TGTGCCAGCAGTGAAGGAGGTCAGGGATCGAACACTGAAGCTTTCTTT.

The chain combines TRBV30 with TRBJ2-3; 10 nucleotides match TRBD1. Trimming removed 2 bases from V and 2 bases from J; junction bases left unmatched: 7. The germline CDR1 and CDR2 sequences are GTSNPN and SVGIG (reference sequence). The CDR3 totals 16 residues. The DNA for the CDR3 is TGTGCCTGGAGTCCGGGACAGGGGCAGCTCACAGATACGCAGTATTTT. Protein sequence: CAWSPGQGQLTDTQYF.

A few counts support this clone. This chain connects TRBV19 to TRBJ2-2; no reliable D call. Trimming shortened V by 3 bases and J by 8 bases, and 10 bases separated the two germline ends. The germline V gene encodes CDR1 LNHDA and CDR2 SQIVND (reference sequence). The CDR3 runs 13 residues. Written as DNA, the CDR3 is TGTGCCAGTAGTATTGACCTTATAGGGGAGCTGTTTTTT. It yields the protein CASSIDLIGELFF.

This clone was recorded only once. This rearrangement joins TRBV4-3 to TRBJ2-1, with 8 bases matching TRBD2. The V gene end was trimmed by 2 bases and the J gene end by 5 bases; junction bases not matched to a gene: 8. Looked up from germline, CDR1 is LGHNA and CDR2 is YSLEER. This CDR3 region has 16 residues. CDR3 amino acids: CASSQSRRGADNEQFF. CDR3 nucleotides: TGCGCCAGCAGCCAATCCCGGCGGGGGGCCGACAATGAGCAGTTCTTC.

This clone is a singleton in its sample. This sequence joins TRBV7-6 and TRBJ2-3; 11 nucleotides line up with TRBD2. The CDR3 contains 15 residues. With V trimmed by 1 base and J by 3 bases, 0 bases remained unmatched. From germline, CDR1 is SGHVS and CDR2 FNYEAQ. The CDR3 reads CASSLVAGGTDTQYF. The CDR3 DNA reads TGTGCCAGCAGCTTAGTAGCGGGAGGGACAGATACGCAGTATTTT.

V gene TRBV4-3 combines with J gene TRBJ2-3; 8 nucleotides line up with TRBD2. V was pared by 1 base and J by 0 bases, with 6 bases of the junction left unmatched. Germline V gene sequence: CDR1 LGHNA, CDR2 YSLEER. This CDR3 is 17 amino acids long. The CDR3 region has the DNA TGCGCCAGCAGCCAAGGATTCGCTAGCGGGAGCACAGATACGCAGTATTTT. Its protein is CASSQGFASGSTDTQYF.

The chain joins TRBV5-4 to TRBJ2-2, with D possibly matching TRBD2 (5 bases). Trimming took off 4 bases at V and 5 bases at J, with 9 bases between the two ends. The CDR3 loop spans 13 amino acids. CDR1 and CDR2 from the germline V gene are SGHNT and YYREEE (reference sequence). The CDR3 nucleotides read TGTGCCAGCAGCCCGGGGTGGACCGGGGAGCTGTTTTTT. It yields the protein CASSPGWTGELFF.

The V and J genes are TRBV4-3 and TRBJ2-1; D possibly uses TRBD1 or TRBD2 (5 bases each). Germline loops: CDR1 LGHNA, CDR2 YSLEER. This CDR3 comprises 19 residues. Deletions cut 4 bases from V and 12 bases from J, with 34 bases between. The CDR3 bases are TGCGCCAGCAGCCCCCAACAGCTCTTGGGGGATGCGGCCTCGCAGGGGCAGTTCTTC. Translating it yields CASSPQQLLGDAASQGQFF.

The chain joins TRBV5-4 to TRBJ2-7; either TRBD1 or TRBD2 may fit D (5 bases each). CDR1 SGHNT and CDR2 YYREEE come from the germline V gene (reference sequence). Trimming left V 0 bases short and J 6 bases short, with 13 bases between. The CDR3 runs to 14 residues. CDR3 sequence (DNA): TGTGCCAGCAGCTTGGTTGGGGGTGTCGGCGAGCAGTACTTC. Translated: CASSLVGGVGEQYF.

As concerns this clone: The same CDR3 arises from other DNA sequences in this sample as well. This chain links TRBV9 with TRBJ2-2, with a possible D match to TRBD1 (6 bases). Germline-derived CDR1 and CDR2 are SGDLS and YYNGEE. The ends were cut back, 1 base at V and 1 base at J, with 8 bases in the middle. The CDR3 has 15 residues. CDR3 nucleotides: TGTGCCAGCAGCGTATACAGGGAGAACACCGGGGAGCTGTTTTTT. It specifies CASSVYRENTGELFF.

CDR3 protein: CASSQGQAPSYEQYF. The CDR3, as DNA: TGTGCCAGCAGCCAAGGACAGGCTCCCTCCTACGAGCAGTACTTC. The chain joins TRBV4-2 to TRBJ2-7, with a tentative D call TRBD1 (6 bases). CDR1 is LGHNA, CDR2 YNFKEQ, per germline. V gave up 1 base and J gave up 0 bases, with 10 bases separating them. The CDR3 extends over 15 amino acids.